This TCR beta chain was recovered during a study of blood T cell repertoires in COVID-19 (dated by TCRdb to 2018 to 2021). Notes on the research overall: Samples covering the acute and convalescent phases of COVID-19 were provided by collaborators in the United States, Italy and Spain. The prospective study material was composed of cDNA or gDNA derived from T cells, B-cell-depleted T cells, or PBMCs. The dataset comprised deeply sampled blood TCRbeta repertoires from subjects exposed to, actively infected with, or recovered from COVID-19. The repertoires were released in a freely available public database meant as a resource for research on the immune response to SARS-CoV-2. The samples were drawn from the first 160 participants of the ongoing ImmuneRACE study and from 1,254 subjects provided by 6 global collaborators. The sample metadata nearly always contained a de-identified subject ID, COVID-19 status, age in years and sex. Where available, HLA class I and class II types were obtained from metadata supplied by the sample provider rather than from assay-based typing. The paper's findings and limits, for the study overall: How much clinical and demographic metadata was included differed by source and by participant, and the metadata was provided uncurated.

As concerns this clone: Its antigen is still unknown. A read error is possible here, since a much larger clone lies one base away.

TCRbeta CDR3 regions were amplified from genomic DNA using the immunoSEQ Assay, a bias-controlled multiplex PCR. For the original study's pipeline: Nucleated cell counts per sample were estimated from amplification of reference gene primers within the assay. To quantify the absolute abundance of each unique TCRbeta CDR3 rearrangement, sequence reads were collapsed and filtered. Productive Simpson clonality was computed per sample as the square root of Simpson's diversity index over productive rearrangements. Drawn from immuneACCESS, this table holds only the in-frame rearrangements with V and J called that TCRdb kept. Clones are partly lost; checked studies trace under half to an unresolved V gene and leave the rest unexplained. That table is the source of V, J and clone size, and D and trimming were worked out from the DNA. The table for this sample lists about 74,000 clones; around 87% of them were counted only once. The top ten hold approximately 28% of the sample.

The collaborating institutions used their own protocols to collect whole blood in K2EDTA tubes. For TCRbeta analysis, collaborator samples were shipped as frozen whole blood, as isolated PBMCs, or as DNA extracted from either sample type. Between the V and J ends, shortened by 6 bases and 4 bases respectively, the junction contains 6 bases. The CDR3 starts with the cysteine, ends with the phenylalanine, and has 11 residues. CDR3 DNA only is kept here, 33 bases in frame from base 1. This receptor was identified in a woman older than 75 with active or convalescent COVID-19. The chain joins TRBV12-3 or TRBV12-4 to TRBJ2-5; a confident D gene designation cannot be given. Input material: peripheral blood. The sequenced DNA: TGTGCCAGCAGCCGAGGAGAGACCCAGTACTTC. This codes for CASSRGETQYF.